This T cell receptor beta chain was recovered during a study of blood T cell repertoires in COVID-19 (TCRdb year 2020). Concerning the study at large: Samples from collaborators originated in the United States, Italy and Spain and spanned both the acute and convalescent phases of COVID-19. The prospective study material was composed of cDNA or gDNA derived from T cells, B-cell-depleted T cells, or PBMCs. Subjects who had been exposed to COVID-19, were actively infected with it, or had recovered from it provided the deeply sampled blood TCRbeta repertoires that made up the dataset. The repertoires were released in a freely available public database intended as a resource for research on the immune response to SARS-CoV-2. Samples were obtained from the ongoing ImmuneRACE study (first 160 participants) and from over 1,000 subjects provided by 6 global collaborators. The sample metadata nearly always contained a de-identified subject ID, COVID-19 status, age in years and sex. HLA class I and class II types, where available, came from metadata supplied by the sample provider rather than from assay-based typing. General conclusions and limits of the study: Clinical and demographic metadata were provided uncurated, with the amount varying by source and participant.

The immunoSEQ Assay, a bias-controlled multiplex PCR, was used to amplify TCRbeta CDR3 regions from genomic DNA. On the authors' methods: The number of nucleated cells in each sample was estimated by amplification of reference gene primers within the assay. Sequence reads were collapsed and filtered to measure the absolute abundance of every unique TCRbeta CDR3 rearrangement. Productive Simpson clonality was computed per sample as the square root of Simpson's diversity index over productive rearrangements. TCRdb stores this immuneACCESS table with in-frame sequences only. Part of the clones is absent; in the studies checked, under half of the shortfall reflects unresolved V genes, and no reason is known for the rest. V and J calls and clone size are those listed in that table; D and trimming were worked out from the DNA. The sample table shows 150,000 to 200,000 clones, and 86% are seen once. The ten largest clones represent approximately 11% of the sample.

In Seattle, one collaborating source enrolled patients while the infection was active and tracked those patients longitudinally over the course of disease. Each collaborating institution followed its own protocols to collect whole blood in K2EDTA tubes. For TCRbeta analysis, collaborators shipped samples in one of three forms: frozen whole blood, isolated PBMCs, or DNA extracted from either of those sample types. V loses 8 bases at its end and J loses 2 bases; junction bases beyond the gene matches: 5. The CDR3 spans 13 residues, from the cysteine through the phenylalanine. The sequence is cut down to CDR3 DNA, 39 bases in frame from base 1. CDR1 and CDR2 are read off the germline V gene as MNHEY and SVGAGI. As regards this clone: The target of this receptor is not known. Base qualities are not recorded, but no much larger clone differs from it by a single base.

Material: peripheral blood. The source of this sequence is a woman aged 55 to 70 with COVID-19, enrolled during active disease. The V gene is TRBV6-5 and the J gene is TRBJ2-7, with 8 bases aligning to TRBD2. CDR3 sequence: CASRGGRTYEQYF. The nucleotide sequence reads as follows: TGTGCCAGCCGAGGCGGGAGGACCTACGAGCAGTACTTC.